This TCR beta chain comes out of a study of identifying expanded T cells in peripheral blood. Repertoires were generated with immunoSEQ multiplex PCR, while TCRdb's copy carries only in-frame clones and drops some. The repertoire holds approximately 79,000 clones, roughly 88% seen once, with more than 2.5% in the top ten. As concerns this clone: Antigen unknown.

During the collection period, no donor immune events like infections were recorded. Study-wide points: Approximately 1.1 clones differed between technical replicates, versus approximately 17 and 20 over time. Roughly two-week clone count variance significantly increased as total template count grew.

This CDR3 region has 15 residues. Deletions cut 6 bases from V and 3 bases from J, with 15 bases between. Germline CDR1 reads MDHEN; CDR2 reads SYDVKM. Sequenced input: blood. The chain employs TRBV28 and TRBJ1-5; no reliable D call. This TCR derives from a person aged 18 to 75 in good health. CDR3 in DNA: TGTGCCAGCAGGGGGTTCGCCGGTTTCAATCAGCCCCAGCATTTT. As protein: CASRGFAGFNQPQHF.